Detailed here is one T cell receptor beta chain. The target antigen is unknown. This record comes from a study of CD8 T cell repertoires and HIV-1 epitope variants. In the study overall: T cells were stimulated with Twenty-five Gag and Nef peptides separately. Enriched T cells were co-cultured with equal numbers of autologous T cell-negative antigen-presenting cells. General observations from the study: Roughly nine antigen-specific TCR beta clonotypes were found; about six seemed cross-reactive to variants. No clonotypes responded to the TAALDMSHF plasma variant; several recognized KF9, one HW9.

Data came from immunoSEQ multiplex PCR; TCRdb stores just in-frame clones and leaves some out. The sample yields under 100,000 clones, over 70% seen once. The CDR3 contains 14 residues. Trimming pared 0 bases from V and 0 bases from J, leaving 6 bases between. Germline V lookup: CDR1 MNHEY, CDR2 SVGAGI. Sequencing was carried out using uncultured baseline CD8+ T cells from peripheral blood mononuclear cells (PBMCs). This sequence originates from a male donor with HIV. This rearrangement joins TRBV6-5 to TRBJ2-7, with D unclear. The CDR3 DNA follows: TGTGCCAGCAGTTACTCCTGGGGCTCCTACGAGCAGTACTTC. It translates to CASSYSWGSYEQYF.